This T cell receptor (beta chain) was recovered during a study of regulatory T cells in long-lasting Graves disease. Study-wide findings and caveats: Newly diagnosed Graves' patients had higher TCR diversity than persistent ones.

HTBI primers from iRepertoire and Arm-PCR of CDR3 regions yielded the TCR beta libraries. TCRdb used MiXCR to reprocess the multiplex PCR reads, holding one entry per CDR3 protein. The table lists about 430,000 distinct CDR3 sequences, over 14% of them singletons. Time point meaning: newly diagnosed GD, antithyroid drugs for less than 3 months. PBMC RNA was the source of the TCR library. In regard to this clonotype: Its antigen remains unknown.

Germline V CDR1 and CDR2: LGHNA, YSLEER. The CDR3 covers 16 residues. V was clipped by 0 bases and J by 1 base, with 12 bases between them. The same data also went into a second study, on T cells in Graves' hyperthyroidism and ophthalmopathy. This second report adds: Most expanded thyroid clonotypes above 0.001 recurred in blood. Ophthalmopathy was told apart from stable hyperthyroidism by a 13 V-J model.

The sequenced sample was peripheral blood mononuclear cells (PBMCs), obtained at new diagnosis, from a patient treated with antithyroid drugs. This chain connects TRBV4-3 to TRBJ1-1; D is possibly TRBD1 (5 bases). This receptor was obtained from a woman aged 35 to 49 with Graves disease. This CDR3 reads CASSQEPRGGNTEAFF. The DNA of the CDR3 is TGCGCCAGCAGCCAAGAACCCCGGGGCGGGAACACTGAAGCTTTCTTT.